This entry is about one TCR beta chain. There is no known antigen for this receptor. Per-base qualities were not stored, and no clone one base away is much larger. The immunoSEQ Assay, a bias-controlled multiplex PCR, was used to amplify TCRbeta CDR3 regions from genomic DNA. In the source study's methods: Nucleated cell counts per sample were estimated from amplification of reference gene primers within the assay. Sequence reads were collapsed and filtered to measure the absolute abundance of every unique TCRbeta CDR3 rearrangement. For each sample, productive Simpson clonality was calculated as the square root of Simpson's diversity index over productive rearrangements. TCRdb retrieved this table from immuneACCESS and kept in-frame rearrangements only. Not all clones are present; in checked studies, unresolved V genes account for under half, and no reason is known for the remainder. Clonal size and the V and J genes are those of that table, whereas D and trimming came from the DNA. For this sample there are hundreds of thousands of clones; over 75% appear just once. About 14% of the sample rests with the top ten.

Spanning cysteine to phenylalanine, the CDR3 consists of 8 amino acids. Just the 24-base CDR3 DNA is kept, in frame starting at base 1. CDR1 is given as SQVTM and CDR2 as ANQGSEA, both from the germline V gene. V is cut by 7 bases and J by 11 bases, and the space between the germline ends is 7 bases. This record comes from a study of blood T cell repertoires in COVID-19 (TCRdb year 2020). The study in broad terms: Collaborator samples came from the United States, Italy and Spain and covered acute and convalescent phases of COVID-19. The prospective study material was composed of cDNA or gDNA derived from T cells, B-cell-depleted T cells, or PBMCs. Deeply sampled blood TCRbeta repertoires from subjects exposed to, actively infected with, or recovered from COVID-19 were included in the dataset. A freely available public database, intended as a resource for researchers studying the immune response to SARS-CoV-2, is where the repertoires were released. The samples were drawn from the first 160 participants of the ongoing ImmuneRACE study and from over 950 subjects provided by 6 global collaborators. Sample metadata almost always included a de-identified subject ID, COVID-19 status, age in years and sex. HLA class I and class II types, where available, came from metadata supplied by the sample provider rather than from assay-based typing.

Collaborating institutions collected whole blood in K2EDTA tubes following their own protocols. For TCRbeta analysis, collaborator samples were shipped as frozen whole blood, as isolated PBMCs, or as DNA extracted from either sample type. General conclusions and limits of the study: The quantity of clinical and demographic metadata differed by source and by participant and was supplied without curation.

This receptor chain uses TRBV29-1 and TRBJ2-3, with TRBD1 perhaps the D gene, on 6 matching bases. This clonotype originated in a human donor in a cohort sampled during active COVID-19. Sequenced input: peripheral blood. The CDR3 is CSAGQQYF. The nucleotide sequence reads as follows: TGCAGCGCGGGACAGCAGTATTTT.